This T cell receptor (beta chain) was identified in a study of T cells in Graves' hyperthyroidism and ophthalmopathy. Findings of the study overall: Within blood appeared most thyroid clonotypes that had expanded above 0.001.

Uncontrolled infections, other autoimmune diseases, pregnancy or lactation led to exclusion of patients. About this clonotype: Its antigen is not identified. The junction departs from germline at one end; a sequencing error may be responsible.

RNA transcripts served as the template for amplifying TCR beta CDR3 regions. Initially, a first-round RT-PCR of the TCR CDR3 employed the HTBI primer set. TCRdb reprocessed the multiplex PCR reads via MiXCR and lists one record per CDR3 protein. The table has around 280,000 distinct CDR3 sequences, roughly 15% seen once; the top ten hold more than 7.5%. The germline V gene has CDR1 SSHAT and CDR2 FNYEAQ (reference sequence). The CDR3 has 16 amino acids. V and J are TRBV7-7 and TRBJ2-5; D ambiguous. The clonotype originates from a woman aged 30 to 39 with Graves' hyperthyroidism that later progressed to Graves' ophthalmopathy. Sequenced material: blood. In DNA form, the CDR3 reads TGTGCTAGCAGCTTACAGTCGACTCCCATCGAAGAGACCCAGTACTTC. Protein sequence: CASSLQSTPIEETQYF.